This entry lists 14 T cell receptor beta chains sequenced from one sample in a study of response to subunit inactivated influenza vaccine. Using its own MiXCR run on the RT-PCR reads, TCRdb lists one record per CDR3 protein. Of 500,000 or so distinct CDR3 sequences in the sample, about a tenth were seen once. The source was PBMCs from blood, collected roughly 46 days after vaccination. The receptor source for this set is a middle-aged man who received an inactivated influenza vaccine.

This clonotype appeared a few times. The chain employs TRBV7-3 and TRBJ2-3, with TRBD2 identical over 8 bases. The CDR3 extends over 14 amino acids. V shed 1 base, J shed 6 bases, and the junction held 3 bases outside the gene matches. From germline, CDR1 is SGHTA and CDR2 FQGTGA. CDR3 protein: CASSLMGLGDTQYF. The CDR3 DNA reads TGTGCCAGCAGCTTAATGGGACTAGGGGATACGCAGTATTTT.

The sample holds a few counts of this clonotype. The rearrangement joins TRBV7-6 to TRBJ2-1; TRBD2 agrees at 11 bases. Germline V gene lookup returns CDR1 SGHVS and CDR2 FNYEAQ. After removal of 1 base from V and 8 bases from J, the junction contained 7 bases not matched to a gene. This CDR3 contains 16 residues. CDR3 DNA: TGTGCCAGCAGCTTAGAAATAGCGGGAGGGCCGGATGAGCAGTTCTTC. It encodes CASSLEIAGGPDEQFF.

In this sample, this clonotype turned up a few times. The gene calls are TRBV12-3 or TRBV12-4 and TRBJ1-4; perhaps TRBD1 as D (5 bases). The CDR3 spans 13 residues. V was clipped by 3 bases and J by 11 bases, with 13 bases between them. The CDR3: CASSLGQGQKLFF. The CDR3 bases are TGTGCCAGCAGTTTGGGCCAGGGTCAGAAACTGTTTTTT.

The gene calls are TRBV5-1 and TRBJ2-7; unclear D gene. The CDR3 totals 14 residues. Germline V gene data show CDR1 as SGHRS and CDR2 as YFSETQ. The germline V and J ends were trimmed by 4 bases and 1 base, with 12 bases remaining between them. Written as DNA, the CDR3 is TGCGCCAGCAGCCTATCTACGAATTCCTACGAGCAGTACTTC. This gives the protein CASSLSTNSYEQYF.

This clonotype was seen many times. V usage is TRBV2 and J usage is TRBJ1-2, with 8 nucleotides matching TRBD1. The germline CDR1 and CDR2 sequences are SNHLY and FYNNEI. With 8 bases clipped from V and 2 bases from J, the junction kept 7 bases outside the gene matches. This CDR3 is built from 14 residues. CDR3 loop: CASAGGAVNYGYTF. As DNA, the CDR3 is TGTGCCAGCGCAGGGGGCGCGGTGAACTATGGCTACACCTTC.

This chain uses TRBV20-1 with TRBJ2-5, with D unresolved. This CDR3 has 15 amino acids. V was clipped by 0 bases and J by 0 bases, with 11 bases between them. Germline V lookup: CDR1 DFQATT, CDR2 SNEGSKA (reference sequence). Written as DNA, the CDR3 is TGCAGTGCTAGAGACCTTCGGGCATACCAAGAGACCCAGTACTTC. As protein: CSARDLRAYQETQYF.

Only a few counts were recorded for this clonotype. This chain links TRBV20-1 with TRBJ1-1, with D perhaps TRBD1 (6 bases). Trimming removed 6 bases from V and 1 base from J, with 21 bases in between. The length of the CDR3 is 16 residues. The V gene's germline CDR1 is DFQATT and CDR2 SNEGSKA (reference sequence). The CDR3 nucleotides read TGCAGTGCCCGAGGAGAGGGGGGGCTTTGGAACACTGAAGCTTTCTTT. Amino acids: CSARGEGGLWNTEAFF.

This clonotype was seen ten or more times. In DNA, the CDR3 is TGTGCCAGCAGCCCCCCTCTCAGGGGCTCTGGAAACACCATATATTTT. Its protein is CASSPPLRGSGNTIYF. This chain joins TRBV7-8 and TRBJ1-3; D possibly corresponds to TRBD1 (6 bases). The CDR3 is 16 residues long. Per the germline V gene, CDR1 is SGHVS and CDR2 is FQNEAQ. Trimming stripped 5 bases from V and 0 bases from J, with 14 bases between.

This clonotype was seen many times. This rearrangement joins TRBV7-8 to TRBJ2-3, with D hard to call. Germline values: CDR1 SGHVS, CDR2 FQNEAQ. Trimming removed 0 bases from V and 4 bases from J, with 5 bases in between. CDR3 length: 13 residues. The CDR3 reads CASSLAHADTQYF. The CDR3 DNA reads TGTGCCAGCAGCTTAGCACACGCAGATACGCAGTATTTT.

This clonotype turned up a few times. The CDR3 loop reads CASSPQGGPLTGELFF. CDR3 in DNA: TGTGCCAGCAGCCCCCAGGGAGGCCCACTCACCGGGGAGCTGTTTTTT. The rearrangement uses TRBV7-2 and TRBJ2-2, with D possibly TRBD2 on 6 matching bases. With 5 bases removed from V and 4 bases from J, the gap between germline ends came to 17 bases. CDR1 is SGHTA, CDR2 FQGNSA, per germline. The CDR3 is 16 residues long.

This clonotype was recorded at least ten times. The V call is TRBV15, the J call TRBJ1-1; D ambiguous. The CDR3 covers 12 residues. CDR1 is LNHNV and CDR2 is YYDKDF in the germline V gene (reference sequence). With 3 bases removed from V and 2 bases from J, the gap between germline ends came to 4 bases. The CDR3 DNA reads TGTGCCACCAGCAGCTTAAACACTGAAGCTTTCTTT. This sequence encodes CATSSLNTEAFF.

This rearrangement joins TRBV5-1 to TRBJ2-5; 8 nucleotides match TRBD2. This CDR3 has 18 amino acids. Germline values: CDR1 SGHRS, CDR2 YFSETQ. The J segment lost 1 base and the V segment lost 0 bases, leaving 11 bases of the junction unmatched. The CDR3 protein is CASSLGRGAVTAQETQYF. The DNA of the CDR3 is TGCGCCAGCAGCTTGGGGCGGGGGGCTGTCACAGCCCAAGAGACCCAGTACTTC.

This clonotype was observed a handful of times. The chain combines TRBV7-8 with TRBJ2-1; a possible D gene is TRBD2 (6 bases). Trimming cost V 1 base and J 9 bases, with 13 bases left between them. The germline V gene encodes CDR1 SGHVS and CDR2 FQNEAQ. The CDR3 totals 14 residues. CDR3 region: CASSLVLGGREQFF. In DNA, the CDR3 is TGTGCCAGCAGCTTAGTGCTAGGAGGGCGTGAGCAGTTCTTC.

This clonotype was recorded a few times. The chain couples TRBV4-1 to TRBJ2-7; TRBD1 aligns across 7 bases. From germline, CDR1 is MGHRA and CDR2 YSYEKL. V shed 2 bases, J shed 4 bases, and the junction held 14 bases outside the gene matches. The CDR3 extends over 17 amino acids. The CDR3 nucleotides are TGCGCCAGCAGCCAATACAGGGACAGCTCCTTCGGGTACGAGCAGTACTTC. Translation gives CASSQYRDSSFGYEQYF.